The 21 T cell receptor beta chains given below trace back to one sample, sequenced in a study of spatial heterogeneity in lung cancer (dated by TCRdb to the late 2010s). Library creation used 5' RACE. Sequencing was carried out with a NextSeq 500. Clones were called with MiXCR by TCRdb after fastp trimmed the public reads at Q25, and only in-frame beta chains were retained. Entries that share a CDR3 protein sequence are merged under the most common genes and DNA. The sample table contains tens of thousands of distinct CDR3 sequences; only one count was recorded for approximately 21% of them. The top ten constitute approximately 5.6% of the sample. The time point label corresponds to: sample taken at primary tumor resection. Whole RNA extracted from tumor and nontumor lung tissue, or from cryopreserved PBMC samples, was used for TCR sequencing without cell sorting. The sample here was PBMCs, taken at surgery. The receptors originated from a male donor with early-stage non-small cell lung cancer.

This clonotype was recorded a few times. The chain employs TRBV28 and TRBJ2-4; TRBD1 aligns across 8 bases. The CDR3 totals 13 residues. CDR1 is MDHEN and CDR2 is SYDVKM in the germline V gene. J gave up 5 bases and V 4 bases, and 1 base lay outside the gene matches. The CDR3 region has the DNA TGTGCCAGCAGTTCCAGGGGGCAAAACATTCAGTACTTC. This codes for CASSSRGQNIQYF.

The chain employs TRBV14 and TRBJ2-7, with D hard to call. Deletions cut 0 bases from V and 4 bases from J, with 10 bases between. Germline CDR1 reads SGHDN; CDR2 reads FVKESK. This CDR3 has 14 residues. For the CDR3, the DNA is TGTGCCAGCAGCCAAGAACAAGCAAGTTACGAGCAGTACTTC. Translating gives CASSQEQASYEQYF.

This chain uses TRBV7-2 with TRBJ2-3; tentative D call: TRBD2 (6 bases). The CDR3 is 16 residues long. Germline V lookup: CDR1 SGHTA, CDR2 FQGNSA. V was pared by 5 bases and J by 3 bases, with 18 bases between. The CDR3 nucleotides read TGTGCCAGCAGCCTGCAACGTGGCGGGACTACAGATACGCAGTATTTT. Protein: CASSLQRGGTTDTQYF.

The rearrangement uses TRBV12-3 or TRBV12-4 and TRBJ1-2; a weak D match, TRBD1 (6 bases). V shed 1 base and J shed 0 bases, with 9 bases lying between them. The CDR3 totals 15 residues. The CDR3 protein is CASSLVQGANYGYTF. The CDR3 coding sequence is TGTGCCAGCAGTTTAGTACAGGGAGCTAACTATGGCTACACCTTC.

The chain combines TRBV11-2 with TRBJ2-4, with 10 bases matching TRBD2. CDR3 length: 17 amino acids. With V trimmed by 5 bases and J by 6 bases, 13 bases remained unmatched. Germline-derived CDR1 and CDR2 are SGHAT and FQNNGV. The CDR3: CASSPRAASGSGNIQYF. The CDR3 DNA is TGTGCCAGCAGCCCCCGGGCGGCTAGCGGGAGCGGAAACATTCAGTACTTC. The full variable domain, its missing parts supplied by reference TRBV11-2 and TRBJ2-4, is EAGVAQSPRYKIIEKRQSVAFWCNPISGHATLYWYQQILGQGPKLLIQFQNNGVVDDSQLPKDRFSAERLKGVDSTLKIQPAKLEDSAVYLCASSPRAASGSGNIQYFGAGTRLSVL.

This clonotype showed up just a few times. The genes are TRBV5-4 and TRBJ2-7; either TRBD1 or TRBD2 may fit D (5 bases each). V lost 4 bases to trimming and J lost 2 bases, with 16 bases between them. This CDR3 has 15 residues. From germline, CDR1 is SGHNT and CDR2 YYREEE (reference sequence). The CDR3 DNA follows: TGTGCCAGCAGCCCCAGGGCTAGCCGAGCCTACGAGCAGTACTTC. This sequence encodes CASSPRASRAYEQYF.

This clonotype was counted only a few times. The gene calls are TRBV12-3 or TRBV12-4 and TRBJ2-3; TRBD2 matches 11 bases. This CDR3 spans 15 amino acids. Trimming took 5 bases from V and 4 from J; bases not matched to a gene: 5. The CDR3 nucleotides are TGTGCCAGCAGTCCTCTTAGCGGGAGGGCAGATACGCAGTATTTT. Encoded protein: CASSPLSGRADTQYF.

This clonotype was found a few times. The CDR3 region has the DNA TGCGCCAGCAGCCAACAGGGGGGGAGAACTGAAGCTTTCTTT. It yields the protein CASSQQGGRTEAFF. The V and J genes are TRBV4-1 and TRBJ1-1; 7 bases match TRBD1. Trimming removed 2 bases from V and 5 bases from J; junction bases left unmatched: 5. This CDR3 contains 14 residues. The germline V gene has CDR1 MGHRA and CDR2 YSYEKL.

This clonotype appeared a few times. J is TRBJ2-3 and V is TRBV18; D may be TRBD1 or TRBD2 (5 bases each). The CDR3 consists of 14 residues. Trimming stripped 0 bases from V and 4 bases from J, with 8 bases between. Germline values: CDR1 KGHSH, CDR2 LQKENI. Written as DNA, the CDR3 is TGTGCCAGCTCACCACCGGGGGTGCCAGATACGCAGTATTTT. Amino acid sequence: CASSPPGVPDTQYF.

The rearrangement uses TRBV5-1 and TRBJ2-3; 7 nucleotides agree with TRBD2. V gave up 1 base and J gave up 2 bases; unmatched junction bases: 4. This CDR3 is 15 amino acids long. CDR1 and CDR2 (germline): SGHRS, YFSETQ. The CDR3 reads CASSLWRGSTDTQYF. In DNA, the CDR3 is TGCGCCAGCAGCTTGTGGCGGGGGTCCACAGATACGCAGTATTTT.

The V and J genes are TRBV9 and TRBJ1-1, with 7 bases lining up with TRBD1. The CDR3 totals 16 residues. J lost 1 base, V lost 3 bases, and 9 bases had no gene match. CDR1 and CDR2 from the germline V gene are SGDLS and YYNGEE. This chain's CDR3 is CASSGGAGGSNTEAFF. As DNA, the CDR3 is TGTGCCAGCAGCGGAGGTGCAGGGGGTTCGAACACTGAAGCTTTCTTT.

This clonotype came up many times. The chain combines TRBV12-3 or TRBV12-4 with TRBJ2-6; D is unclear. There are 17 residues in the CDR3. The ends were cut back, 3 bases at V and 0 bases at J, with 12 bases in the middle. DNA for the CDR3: TGTGCCAGCAGTTTCTGGTCAGGCACCTCTGGGGCCAACGTCCTGACTTTC. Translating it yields CASSFWSGTSGANVLTF.

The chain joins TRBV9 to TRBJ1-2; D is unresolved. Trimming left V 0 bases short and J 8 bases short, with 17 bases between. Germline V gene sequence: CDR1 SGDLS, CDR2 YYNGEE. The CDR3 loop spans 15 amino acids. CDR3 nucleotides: TGTGCCAGCAGCGTAGATCCAGGAGCCTTGGGAGGCTACACCTTC. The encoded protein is CASSVDPGALGGYTF.

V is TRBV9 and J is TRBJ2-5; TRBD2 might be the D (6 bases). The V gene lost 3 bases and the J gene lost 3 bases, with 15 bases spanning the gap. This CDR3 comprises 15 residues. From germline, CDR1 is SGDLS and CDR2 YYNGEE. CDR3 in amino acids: CASSAEVRGEETQYF. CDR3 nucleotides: TGTGCCAGCAGCGCCGAGGTACGCGGGGAAGAGACCCAGTACTTC.

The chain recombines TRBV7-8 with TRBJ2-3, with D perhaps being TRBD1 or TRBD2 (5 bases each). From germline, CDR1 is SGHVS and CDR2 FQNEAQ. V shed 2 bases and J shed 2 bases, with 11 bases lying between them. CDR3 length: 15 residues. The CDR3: CASSLRWGNTDTQYF. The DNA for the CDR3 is TGTGCCAGCAGCTTACGGTGGGGGAACACAGATACGCAGTATTTT.

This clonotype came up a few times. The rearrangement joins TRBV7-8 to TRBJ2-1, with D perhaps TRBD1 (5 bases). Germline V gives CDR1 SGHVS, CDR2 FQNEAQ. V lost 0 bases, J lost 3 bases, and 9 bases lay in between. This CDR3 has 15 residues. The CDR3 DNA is TGTGCCAGCAGCTTAGCGAGACAGCACTACAATGAGCAGTTCTTC. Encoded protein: CASSLARQHYNEQFF.

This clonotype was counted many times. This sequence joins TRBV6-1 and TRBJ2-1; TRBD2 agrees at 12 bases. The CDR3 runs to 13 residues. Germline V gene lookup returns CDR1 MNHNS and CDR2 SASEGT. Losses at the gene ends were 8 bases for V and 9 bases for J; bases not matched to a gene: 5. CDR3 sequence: CASGLAGGFEQFF. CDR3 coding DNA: TGTGCCAGCGGGCTAGCGGGGGGGTTTGAGCAGTTCTTC.

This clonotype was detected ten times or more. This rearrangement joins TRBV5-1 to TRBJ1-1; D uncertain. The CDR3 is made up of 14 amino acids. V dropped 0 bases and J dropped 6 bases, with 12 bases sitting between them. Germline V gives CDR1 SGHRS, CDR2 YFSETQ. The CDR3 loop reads CASSLAGQEAEAFF. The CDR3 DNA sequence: TGCGCCAGCAGCTTGGCCGGGCAGGAGGCTGAAGCTTTCTTT.

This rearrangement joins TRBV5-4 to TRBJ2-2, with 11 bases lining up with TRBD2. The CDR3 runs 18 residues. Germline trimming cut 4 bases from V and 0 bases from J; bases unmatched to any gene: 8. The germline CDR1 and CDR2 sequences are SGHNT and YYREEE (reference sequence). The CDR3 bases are TGTGCCAGCAGCGAGGGACTAGCGGAGTTCGCGAACACCGGGGAGCTGTTTTTT. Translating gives CASSEGLAEFANTGELFF.

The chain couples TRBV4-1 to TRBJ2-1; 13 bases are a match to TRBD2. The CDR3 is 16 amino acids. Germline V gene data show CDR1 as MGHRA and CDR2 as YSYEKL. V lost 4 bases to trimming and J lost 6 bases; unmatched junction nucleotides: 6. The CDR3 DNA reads TGCGCCAGCAGCCCCCAAGGGACTAGCGGGGCCAATGAGCAGTTCTTC. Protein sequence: CASSPQGTSGANEQFF.

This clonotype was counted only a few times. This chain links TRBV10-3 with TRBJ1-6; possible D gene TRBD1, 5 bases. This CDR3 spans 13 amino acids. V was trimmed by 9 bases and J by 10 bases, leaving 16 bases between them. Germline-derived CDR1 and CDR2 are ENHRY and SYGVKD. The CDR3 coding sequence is TGTGCCATGCGGGACGGCCCAGGCTCACCCCTCCACTTT. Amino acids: CAMRDGPGSPLHF.